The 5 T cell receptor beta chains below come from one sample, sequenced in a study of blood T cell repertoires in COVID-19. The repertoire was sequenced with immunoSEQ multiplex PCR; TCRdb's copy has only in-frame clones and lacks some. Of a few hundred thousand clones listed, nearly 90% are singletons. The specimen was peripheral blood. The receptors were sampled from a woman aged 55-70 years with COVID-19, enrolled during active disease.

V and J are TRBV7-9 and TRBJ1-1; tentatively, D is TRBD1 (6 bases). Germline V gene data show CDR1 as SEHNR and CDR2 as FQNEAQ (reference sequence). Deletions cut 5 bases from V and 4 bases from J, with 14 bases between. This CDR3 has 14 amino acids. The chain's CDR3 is CASSPRQGSTEAFF. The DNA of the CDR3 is TGTGCCAGCAGCCCGAGGCAGGGGAGCACTGAAGCTTTCTTT.

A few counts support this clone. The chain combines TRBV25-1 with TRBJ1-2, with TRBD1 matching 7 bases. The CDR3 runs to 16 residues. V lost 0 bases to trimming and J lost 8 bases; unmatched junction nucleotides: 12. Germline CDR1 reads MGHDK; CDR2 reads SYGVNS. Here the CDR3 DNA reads TGTGCCAGCAGTGAATATGGCAACAGGGGTTTGGCCGGCTACACCTTC. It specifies CASSEYGNRGLAGYTF.

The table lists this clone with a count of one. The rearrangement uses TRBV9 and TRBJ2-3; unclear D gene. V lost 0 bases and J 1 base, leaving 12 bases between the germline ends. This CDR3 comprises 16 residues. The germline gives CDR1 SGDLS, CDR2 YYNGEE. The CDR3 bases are TGTGCCAGCAGCGTAGAGGCCAGGATGCGCACAGATACGCAGTATTTT. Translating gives CASSVEARMRTDTQYF.

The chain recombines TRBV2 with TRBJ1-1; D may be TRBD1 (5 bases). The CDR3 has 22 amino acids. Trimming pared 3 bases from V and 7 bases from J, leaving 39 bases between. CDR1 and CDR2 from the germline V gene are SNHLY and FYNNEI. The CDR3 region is CASSDPKGDTLNRRLVFSEAFF. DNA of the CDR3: TGTGCCAGCAGTGACCCCAAGGGTGACACCCTAAACAGGCGATTGGTGTTTAGTGAAGCTTTCTTT.

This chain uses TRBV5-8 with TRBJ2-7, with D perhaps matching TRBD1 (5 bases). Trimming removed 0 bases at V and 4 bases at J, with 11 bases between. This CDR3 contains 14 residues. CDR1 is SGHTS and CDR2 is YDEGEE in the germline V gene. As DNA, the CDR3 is TGTGCCAGCAGCTTGGGGGTCAGGGTGTACGAGCAGTACTTC. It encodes CASSLGVRVYEQYF.